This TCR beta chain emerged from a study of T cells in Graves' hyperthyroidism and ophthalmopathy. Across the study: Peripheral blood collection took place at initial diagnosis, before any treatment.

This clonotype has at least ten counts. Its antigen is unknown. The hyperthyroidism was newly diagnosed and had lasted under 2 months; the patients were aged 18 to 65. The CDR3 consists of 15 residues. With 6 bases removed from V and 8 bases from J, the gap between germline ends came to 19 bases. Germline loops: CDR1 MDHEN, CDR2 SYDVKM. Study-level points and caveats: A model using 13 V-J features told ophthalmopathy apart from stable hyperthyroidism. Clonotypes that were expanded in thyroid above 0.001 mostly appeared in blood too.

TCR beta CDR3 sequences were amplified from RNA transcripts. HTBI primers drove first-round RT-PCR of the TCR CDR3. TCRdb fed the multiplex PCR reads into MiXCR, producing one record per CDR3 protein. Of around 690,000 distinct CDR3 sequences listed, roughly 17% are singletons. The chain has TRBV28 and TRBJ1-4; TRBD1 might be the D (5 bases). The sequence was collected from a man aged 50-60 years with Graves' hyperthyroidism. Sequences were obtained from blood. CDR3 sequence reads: CASRSISTSGEKLFF. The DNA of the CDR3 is TGTGCCAGCAGATCTATCTCGACATCAGGGGAAAAACTGTTTTTT.